The rows below give T cell receptor beta chains drawn from one sample of a study of OX40 agonist ivuxolimab in advanced cancers. Data came from immunoSEQ multiplex PCR; TCRdb stores just in-frame clones and leaves some out. The sample lists about 52,000 clones, over 80% occurring once. The sequencing here drew on CD4+ or CD8+ T cells sorted from blood, taken in a trial of the OX40 agonist ivuxolimab. The receptors originated from an adult with an advanced solid tumor such as melanoma, head and neck, liver or kidney cancer. The CDR3 runs from the conserved cysteine through the conserved F or W. Each record gives: V gene, J gene, clone size, D gene, CDR3 protein, CDR3 DNA. The D gene is left open where the match is weak. Not every row has a clone size; where given, it reads once, few, many or a size class.

>TRBV10-1|TRBJ2-7|-|TRBD2
CASSETERDPYEQYF
TGCGCCAGCAGTGAGACGGAGCGGGATCCATACGAGCAGTACTTC
>TRBV5-8|TRBJ1-2|-|-
CASSSREDYGYTF
TGTGCCAGCAGCTCCAGGGAAGACTATGGCTACACCTTC
>TRBV2|TRBJ2-7|-|-
CASSSSIYEQYF
TGTGCCAGCAGTTCCTCAATCTACGAGCAGTACTTC
>TRBV7-9|TRBJ2-5|-|TRBD1
CASRGGGETQYF
TGTGCCAGCAGAGGGGGCGGGGAGACCCAGTACTTC
>TRBV7-9|TRBJ2-7|few|-
CASSLPTYEQYF
TGTGCCAGCAGTCTCCCCACCTACGAGCAGTACTTC
>TRBV7-6|TRBJ2-1|-|TRBD2
CASSSPSGNGYEQFF
TGTGCCAGCAGCTCCCCTAGCGGGAATGGGTATGAGCAGTTCTTC
>TRBV7-9|TRBJ2-3|-|-
CASSLRVGTDTQYF
TGTGCCAGCAGCTTAAGGGTCGGCACAGATACGCAGTATTTT
>TRBV11-3|TRBJ2-7|once|-
CASSFQWGYEQYF
TGTGCCAGCAGCTTCCAGTGGGGCTACGAGCAGTACTTC
>TRBV27|TRBJ2-1|-|-
CASSPTPYNEQFF
TGTGCCAGCAGTCCGACCCCGTACAATGAGCAGTTCTTC
>TRBV27|TRBJ2-7|once|-
CASRTAISYEQYF
TGTGCCAGTCGGACAGCAATCAGCTACGAGCAGTACTTC
>TRBV7-2|TRBJ2-7|-|TRBD2
CASSLAGLAGAWEQYF
TGTGCCAGCAGCTTAGCTGGCCTAGCGGGGGCTTGGGAGCAGTACTTC
>TRBV27|TRBJ2-7|-|TRBD1
CASSLSTGQFHYEQYF
TGTGCCAGCAGTTTGTCGACAGGGCAATTCCACTACGAGCAGTACTTC
>TRBV7-6|TRBJ1-1|-|TRBD1
CASSRDRGTEAFF
TGTGCCAGCAGCAGGGACAGGGGTACTGAAGCTTTCTTT
>TRBV21-1|TRBJ1-1|-|-
CASSKRDRVGGEAFF
TGTGCCAGCAGCAAACGTGACAGGGTGGGAGGTGAAGCTTTCTTT
>TRBV19|TRBJ2-7|-|TRBD2
CASSDGGGSVVEQYF
TGTGCCAGTAGTGACGGGGGGGGCTCGGTAGTGGAGCAGTACTTC
>TRBV28|TRBJ1-3|once|-
CASSFQSGNTIYF
TGTGCCAGCAGTTTCCAGTCTGGAAACACCATATATTTT
>TRBV28|TRBJ1-4|-|-
CASRHWAANEKLFF
TGTGCCAGCAGACATTGGGCTGCTAATGAAAAACTGTTTTTT
>TRBV4-1|TRBJ2-7|-|TRBD2
CASSSGTSGLYEQYF
TGCGCCAGCAGCTCCGGGACTAGCGGACTCTACGAGCAGTACTTC
>TRBV9|TRBJ2-7|-|-
CASSVGLAYEQYF
TGTGCCAGCAGCGTAGGTCTAGCCTACGAGCAGTACTTC
>TRBV27|TRBJ2-1|-|TRBD2
CASSLGTSGGVEQFF
TGTGCCAGCAGCTTGGGGACTAGCGGGGGGGTTGAGCAGTTCTTC
>TRBV27|TRBJ2-7|once|TRBD1
CATGTGPYEQYF
TGTGCCACCGGGACAGGGCCCTACGAGCAGTACTTC
>TRBV7-2|TRBJ2-6|-|-
CAQPRGDGANVLTF
TGTGCCCAGCCCAGGGGTGACGGGGCCAACGTCCTGACTTTC
>TRBV28|TRBJ1-2|-|-
CASSSGADGGYTF
TGTGCCAGCAGTTCAGGGGCTGATGGCGGCTACACCTTC
>TRBV6-8|TRBJ2-7|-|-
CASRQLGSSYEQYF
TGTGCCAGCCGTCAACTAGGGAGCTCCTACGAGCAGTACTTC
>TRBV6-1|TRBJ2-5|once|-
CASRSWDRQETQYF
TGTGCCAGCAGGTCATGGGATCGTCAAGAGACCCAGTACTTC
>TRBV10-3|TRBJ2-7|-|TRBD1
CAIRQGYEQYF
TGTGCCATCCGACAGGGATACGAGCAGTACTTC
>TRBV7-9|TRBJ1-4|-|TRBD1
CASSLGQGEKLFF
TGTGCCAGCAGCTTAGGACAGGGTGAAAAACTGTTTTTT
>TRBV27|TRBJ2-1|-|-
CASSFLDPYNEQFF
TGTGCCAGCAGTTTTTTGGACCCCTACAATGAGCAGTTCTTC
>TRBV19|TRBJ1-5|-|-
CASIPGAEAPGNQPQHF
TGTGCCAGTATTCCCGGCGCGGAGGCACCGGGCAATCAGCCCCAGCATTTT
>TRBV7-9|TRBJ2-7|-|TRBD1
CASSPDRTYSYEQYF
TGTGCCAGCAGCCCGGACAGGACTTACTCCTACGAGCAGTACTTC
>TRBV27|TRBJ2-2|-|-
CASSLSIGLAGTGELFF
TGTGCCAGCAGTTTATCGATAGGTCTAGCAGGCACCGGGGAGCTGTTTTTT
>TRBV4-1|TRBJ2-7|-|TRBD2
CASSPRTSGSYEQYF
TGCGCCAGCAGCCCTCGGACTAGCGGCTCCTACGAGCAGTACTTC
>TRBV14|TRBJ2-1|-|-
CASSQGLLGTKPYNEQFF
TGTGCCAGCAGCCAAGGGTTGTTAGGGACAAAGCCCTACAATGAGCAGTTCTTC
>TRBV29-1|TRBJ2-3|-|TRBD2
CSVLGGGGTDTQYF
TGCAGCGTTCTGGGCGGGGGGGGCACAGATACGCAGTATTTT
>TRBV30|TRBJ2-6|-|TRBD2
CGSGGGAGANVLTF
TGTGGCTCAGGTGGGGGGGCTGGGGCCAACGTCCTGACTTTC
>TRBV27|TRBJ2-7|-|TRBD2
CASKSLADSTSYEQYF
TGTGCCAGCAAATCCCTAGCGGACTCGACCTCCTACGAGCAGTACTTC
>TRBV13|TRBJ1-5|-|-
CASSEQGQPQHF
TGTGCCAGCAGCGAACAGGGTCAGCCCCAGCATTTT
>TRBV10-2|TRBJ2-4|-|-
CAIQDVAKNIQYF
TGCGCCATCCAGGACGTAGCCAAAAACATTCAGTACTTC
>TRBV27|TRBJ2-2|many|-
CASSFTAAGELFF
TGTGCCAGCAGTTTTACGGCTGCCGGGGAGCTGTTTTTT